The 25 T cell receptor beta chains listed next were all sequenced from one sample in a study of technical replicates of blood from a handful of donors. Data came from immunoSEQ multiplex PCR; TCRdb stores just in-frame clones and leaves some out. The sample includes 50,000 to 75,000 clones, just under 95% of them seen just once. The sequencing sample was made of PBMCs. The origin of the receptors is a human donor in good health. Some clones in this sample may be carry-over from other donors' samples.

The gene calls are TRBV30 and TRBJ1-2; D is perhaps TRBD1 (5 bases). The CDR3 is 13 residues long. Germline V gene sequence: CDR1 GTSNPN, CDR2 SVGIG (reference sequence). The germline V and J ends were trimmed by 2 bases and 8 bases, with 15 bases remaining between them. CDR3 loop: CAWSQGGPRGYTF. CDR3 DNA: TGTGCCTGGAGTCAGGGTGGCCCCAGGGGCTACACCTTC. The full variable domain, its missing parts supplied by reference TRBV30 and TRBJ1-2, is SQTIHQWPATLVQPVGSPLSLECTVEGTSNPNLYWYRQAAGRGLQLLFYSVGIGQISSEVPQNLSASRPQDRQFILSSKKLLLSDSGFYLCAWSQGGPRGYTFGSGTRLTVV.

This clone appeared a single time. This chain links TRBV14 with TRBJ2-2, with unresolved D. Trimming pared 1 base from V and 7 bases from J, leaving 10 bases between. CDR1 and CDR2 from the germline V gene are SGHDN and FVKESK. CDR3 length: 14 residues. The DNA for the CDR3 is TGTGCCAGCAGCCAAGTCTTTCTGCGCGGGGAGCTGTTTTTT. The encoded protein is CASSQVFLRGELFF.

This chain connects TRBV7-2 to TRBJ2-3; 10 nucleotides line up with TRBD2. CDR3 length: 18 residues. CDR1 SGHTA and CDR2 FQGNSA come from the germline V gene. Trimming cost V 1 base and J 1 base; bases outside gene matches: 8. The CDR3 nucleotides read TGTGCCAGCAGCTTAGAGGCAGCGGGAGGGCCGGGCACAGATACGCAGTATTTT. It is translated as CASSLEAAGGPGTDTQYF.

The CDR3 here is CASSQDSRQIRGISPLHF. The DNA of the CDR3 is TGCGCCAGCAGCCAAGATAGTCGACAAATCAGGGGAATTTCACCCCTCCACTTT. The V and J genes are TRBV4-1 and TRBJ1-6; D possibly corresponds to TRBD1 (6 bases). This CDR3 contains 18 residues. Germline CDR1 and CDR2: MGHRA and YSYEKL. Deletions cut 0 bases from V and 9 bases from J, with 21 bases between.

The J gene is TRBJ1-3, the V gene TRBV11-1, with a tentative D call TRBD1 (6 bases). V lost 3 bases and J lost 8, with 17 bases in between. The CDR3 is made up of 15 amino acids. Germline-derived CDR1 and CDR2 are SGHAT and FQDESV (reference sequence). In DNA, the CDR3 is TGTGCCAGCAGCTTGAGTTCCAGGGGACAAGACACCATATATTTT. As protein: CASSLSSRGQDTIYF.

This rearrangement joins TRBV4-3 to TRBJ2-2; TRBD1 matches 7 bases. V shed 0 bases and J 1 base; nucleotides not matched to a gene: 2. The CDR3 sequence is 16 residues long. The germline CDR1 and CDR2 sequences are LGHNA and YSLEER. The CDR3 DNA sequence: TGCGCCAGCAGCCAAGATACAGGGGTGAACACCGGGGAGCTGTTTTTT. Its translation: CASSQDTGVNTGELFF.

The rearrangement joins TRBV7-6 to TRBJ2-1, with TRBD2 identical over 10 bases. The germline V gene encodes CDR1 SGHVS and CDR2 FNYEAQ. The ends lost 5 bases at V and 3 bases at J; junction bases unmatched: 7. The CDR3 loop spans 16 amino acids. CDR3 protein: CASSVTSGANYNEQFF. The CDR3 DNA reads TGTGCCAGCAGCGTTACTAGCGGGGCCAACTACAATGAGCAGTTCTTC. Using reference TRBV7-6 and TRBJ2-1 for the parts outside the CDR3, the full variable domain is GAGVSQSPRYKVTKRGQDVALRCDPISGHVSLYWYRQALGQGPEFLTYFNYEAQQDKSGLPNDRFSAERPEGSISTLTIQRTEQRDSAMYRCASSVTSGANYNEQFFGPGTRLTVL.

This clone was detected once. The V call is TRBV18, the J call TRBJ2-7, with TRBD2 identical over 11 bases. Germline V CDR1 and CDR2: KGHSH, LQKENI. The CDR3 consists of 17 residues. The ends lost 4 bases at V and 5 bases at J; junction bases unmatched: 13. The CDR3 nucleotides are TGTGCCAGCTCACAGCAGCATGTTAGCGGGAGGGCCAACGAGCAGTACTTC. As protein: CASSQQHVSGRANEQYF.

CDR3 nucleotides: TGTGCCAGCAGCTATACCTCGGTAGCGGGAGTGGGTGAGCAGTTCTTC. This translates into CASSYTSVAGVGEQFF. This chain links TRBV7-3 with TRBJ2-1, with TRBD2 identical over 9 bases. The CDR3 runs to 16 residues. Germline CDR1 SGHTA, CDR2 FQGTGA. J lost 9 bases, V lost 4 bases, and 13 bases had no gene match.

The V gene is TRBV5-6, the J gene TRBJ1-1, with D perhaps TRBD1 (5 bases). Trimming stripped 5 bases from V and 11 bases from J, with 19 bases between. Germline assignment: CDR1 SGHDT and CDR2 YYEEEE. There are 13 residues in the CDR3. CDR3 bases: TGTGCCAGCAGTGACGTAGGGGCGTCAGGGGCTTTCTTT. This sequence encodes CASSDVGASGAFF.

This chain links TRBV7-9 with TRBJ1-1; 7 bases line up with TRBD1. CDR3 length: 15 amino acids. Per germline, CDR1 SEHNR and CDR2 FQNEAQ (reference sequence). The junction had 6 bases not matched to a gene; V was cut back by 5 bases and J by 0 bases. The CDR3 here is CASSPRQGMNTEAFF. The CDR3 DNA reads TGTGCCAGCAGCCCTCGACAGGGAATGAACACTGAAGCTTTCTTT.

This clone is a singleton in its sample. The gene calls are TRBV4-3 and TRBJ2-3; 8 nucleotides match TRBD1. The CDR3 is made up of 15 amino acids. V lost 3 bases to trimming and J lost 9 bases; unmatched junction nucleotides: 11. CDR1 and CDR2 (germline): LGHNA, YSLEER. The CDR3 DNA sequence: TGCGCCAGCAGCCAGGCAGGACAGGGAGACAGAACGCAGTATTTT. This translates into CASSQAGQGDRTQYF.

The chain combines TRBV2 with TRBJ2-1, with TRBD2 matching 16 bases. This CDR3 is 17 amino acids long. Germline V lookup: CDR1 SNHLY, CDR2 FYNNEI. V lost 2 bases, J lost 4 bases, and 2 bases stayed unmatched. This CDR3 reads CASSESGLAGGYNEQFF. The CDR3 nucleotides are TGTGCCAGCAGTGAATCGGGACTAGCGGGAGGGTACAATGAGCAGTTCTTC.

As DNA, the CDR3 is TGTGCCAGCAGCTTAGTACTAGCGGGAGCCTACGAGCAGTACTTC. Its translation is CASSLVLAGAYEQYF. This sequence joins TRBV11-3 and TRBJ2-7; the match to TRBD2 covers 11 bases. Per germline, CDR1 SGHNT and CDR2 YENEEA. The CDR3 spans 15 residues. The trim removed 1 base at V and 2 bases at J, leaving 1 base unmatched.

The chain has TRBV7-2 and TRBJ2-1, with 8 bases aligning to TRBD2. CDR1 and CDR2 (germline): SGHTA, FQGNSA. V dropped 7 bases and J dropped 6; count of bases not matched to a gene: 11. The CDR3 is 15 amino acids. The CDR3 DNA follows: TGTGCCAGCAACACCGGGACTAGGGGATTCAATGAGCAGTTCTTC. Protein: CASNTGTRGFNEQFF.

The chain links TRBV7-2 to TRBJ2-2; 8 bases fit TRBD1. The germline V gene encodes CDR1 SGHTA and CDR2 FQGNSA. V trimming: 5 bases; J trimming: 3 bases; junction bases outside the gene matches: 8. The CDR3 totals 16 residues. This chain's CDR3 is CASSHRTGSHTGELFF. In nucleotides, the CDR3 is TGTGCCAGCAGCCACAGGACAGGGTCGCACACCGGGGAGCTGTTTTTT.

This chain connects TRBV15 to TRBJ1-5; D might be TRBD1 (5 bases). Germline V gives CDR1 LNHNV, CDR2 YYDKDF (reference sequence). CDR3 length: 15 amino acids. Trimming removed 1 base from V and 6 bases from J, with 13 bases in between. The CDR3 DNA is TGTGCCACCAGCAGAGCCACGAGGGGAGGTCAGCCCCAGCATTTT. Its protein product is CATSRATRGGQPQHF.

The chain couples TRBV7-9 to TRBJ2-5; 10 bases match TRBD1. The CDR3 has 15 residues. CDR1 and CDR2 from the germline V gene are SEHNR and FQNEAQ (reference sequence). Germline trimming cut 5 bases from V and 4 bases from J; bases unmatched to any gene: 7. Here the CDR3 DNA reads TGTGCCAGCAGCCCCAGGACAGGGGGTCGAGAGACCCAGTACTTC. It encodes CASSPRTGGRETQYF. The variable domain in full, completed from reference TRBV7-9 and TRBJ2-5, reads DTGVSQNPRHKITKRGQNVTFRCDPISEHNRLYWYRQTLGQGPEFLTYFQNEAQLEKSRLLSDRFSAERPKGSFSTLEIQRTEQGDSAMYLCASSPRTGGRETQYFGPGTRLLVL.

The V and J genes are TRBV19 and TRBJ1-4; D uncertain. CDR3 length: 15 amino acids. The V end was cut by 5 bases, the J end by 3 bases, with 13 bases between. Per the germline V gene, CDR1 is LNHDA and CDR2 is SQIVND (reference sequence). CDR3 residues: CASSAEDRANEKLFF. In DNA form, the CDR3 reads TGTGCCAGTAGTGCAGAGGATCGGGCTAATGAAAAACTGTTTTTT.

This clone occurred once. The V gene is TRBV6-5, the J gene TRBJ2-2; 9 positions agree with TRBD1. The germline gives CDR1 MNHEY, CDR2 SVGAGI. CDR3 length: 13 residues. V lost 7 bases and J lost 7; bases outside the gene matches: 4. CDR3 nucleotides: TGTGCCAGCAAACAGGGGGCTGGCGGGGAGCTGTTTTTT. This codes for CASKQGAGGELFF.

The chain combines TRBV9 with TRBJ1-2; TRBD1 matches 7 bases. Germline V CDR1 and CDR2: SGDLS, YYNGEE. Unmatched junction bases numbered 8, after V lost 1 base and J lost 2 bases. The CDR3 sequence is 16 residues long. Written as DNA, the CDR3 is TGTGCCAGCAGCGTAAGAGGGGACAGACTCAACTATGGCTACACCTTC. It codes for CASSVRGDRLNYGYTF. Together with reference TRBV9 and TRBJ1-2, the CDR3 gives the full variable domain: DSGVTQTPKHLITATGQRVTLRCSPRSGDLSVYWYQQSLDQGLQFLIQYYNGEERAKGNILERFSAQQFPDLHSELNLSSLELGDSALYFCASSVRGDRLNYGYTFGSGTRLTVV.

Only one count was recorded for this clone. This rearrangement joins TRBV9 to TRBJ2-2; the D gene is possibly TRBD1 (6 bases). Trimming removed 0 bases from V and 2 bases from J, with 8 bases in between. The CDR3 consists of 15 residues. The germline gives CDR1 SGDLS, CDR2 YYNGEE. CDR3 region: CASSVVGGNTGELFF. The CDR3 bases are TGTGCCAGCAGCGTAGTAGGGGGTAACACCGGGGAGCTGTTTTTT.

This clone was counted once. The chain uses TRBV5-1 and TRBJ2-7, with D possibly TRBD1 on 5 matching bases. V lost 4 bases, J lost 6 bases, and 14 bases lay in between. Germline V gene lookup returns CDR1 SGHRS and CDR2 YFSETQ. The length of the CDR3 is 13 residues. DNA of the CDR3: TGCGCCAGCAGCACCCTGGACACCCCCGAGCAGTACTTC. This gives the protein CASSTLDTPEQYF. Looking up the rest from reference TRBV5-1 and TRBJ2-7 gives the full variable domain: KAGVTQTPRYLIKTRGQQVTLSCSPISGHRSVSWYQQTPGQGLQFLFEYFSETQRNKGNFPGRFSGRQFSNSRSEMNVSTLELGDSALYLCASSTLDTPEQYFGPGTRLTVT.

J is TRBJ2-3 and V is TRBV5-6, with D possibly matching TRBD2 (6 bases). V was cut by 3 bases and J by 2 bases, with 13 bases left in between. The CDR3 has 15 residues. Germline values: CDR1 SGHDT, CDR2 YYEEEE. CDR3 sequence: CASSSVAASTDTQYF. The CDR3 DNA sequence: TGTGCCAGCAGCTCCGTAGCGGCCTCCACAGATACGCAGTATTTT.

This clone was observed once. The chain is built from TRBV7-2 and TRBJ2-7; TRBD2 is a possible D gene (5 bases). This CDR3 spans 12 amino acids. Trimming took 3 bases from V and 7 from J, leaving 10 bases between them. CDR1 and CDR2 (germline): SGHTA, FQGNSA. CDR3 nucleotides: TGTGCCAGCAGCTTTGGGCGGGCTGAGCAGTACTTC. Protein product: CASSFGRAEQYF.